This T cell receptor beta chain was documented in a study of prognosis after radiotherapy for stage I lung cancer. This clonotype was found many times. The CDR3 has 17 amino acids. Germline V gene data show CDR1 as LGHDT and CDR2 as YNNKEL (reference sequence). V shed 4 bases and J 3 bases; nucleotides not matched to a gene: 6. The study amplified the TCR beta CDR3 region from genomic DNA. This amplification was carried out by two rounds of multiplex PCR. Round one of PCR was performed, and it used primers specific to each TRBV and TRBJ gene. One entry per CDR3 protein results from TCRdb running MiXCR on the multiplex PCR reads. The data hold about 26,000 distinct CDR3 sequences, with around 30% observed a single time.

This TCR was recovered from a donor aged 50 or older with non-small cell lung cancer. Sequenced here: PBMCs, sampled before or after stereotactic body radiation therapy (not recorded which). The V and J genes are TRBV3-1 and TRBJ2-2; 12 nucleotides align to TRBD2. The CDR3 reads CASSLGTSGSHTGELFF. The CDR3 nucleotides read TGTGCCAGCAGCCTCGGGACTAGCGGGTCCCACACCGGGGAGCTGTTTTTT.